Below, one TCR beta chain is given with its context. This sample was included in a study of T cell clusters in autoimmune cytopenias. Approximately 36,000 genome equivalents of blood DNA were amplified for TRB. Multiplex touch-down PCR amplified TRB using TRB-A and TRB-B pools in one tube. With the multiplex PCR reads reprocessed, TCRdb shows one record per CDR3 protein and no DNA. The sample data list more than 13,000 distinct CDR3 sequences. The sequence came from a human donor with an autoimmune cytopenia or autoimmune hepatitis (not recorded which). Input material: peripheral blood.

The CDR3 spells CASSQGNYGYTF. The chain carries TRBV6-5 and TRBJ1-2; no DNA is available, so the TRBD1 call from TCRdb remains unchecked. Germline values: CDR1 MNHEY, CDR2 SVGAGI. This CDR3 spans 12 amino acids.